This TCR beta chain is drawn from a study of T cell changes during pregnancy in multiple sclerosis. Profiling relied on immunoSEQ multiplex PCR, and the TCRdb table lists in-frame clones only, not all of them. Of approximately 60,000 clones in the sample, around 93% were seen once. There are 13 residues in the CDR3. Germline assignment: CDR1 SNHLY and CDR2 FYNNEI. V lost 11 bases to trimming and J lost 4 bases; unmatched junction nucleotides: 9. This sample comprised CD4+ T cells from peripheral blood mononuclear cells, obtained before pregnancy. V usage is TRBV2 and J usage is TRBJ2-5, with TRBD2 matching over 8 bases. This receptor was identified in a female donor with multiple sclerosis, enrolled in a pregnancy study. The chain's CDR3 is CARSGSLRETQYF. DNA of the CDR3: TGTGCCCGAAGCGGGAGCTTGAGAGAGACCCAGTACTTC.